Following are 27 T cell receptor beta chains from one sample sequenced in a study of T cells in localized non-small cell lung cancer. TCRdb's table, derived via immunoSEQ multiplex PCR, lists solely in-frame clones and lacks some. The sample yields 35,000 to 40,000 clones, almost 85% seen once. Sequencing used peripheral blood, obtained before any cancer treatment. All receptors come from a male donor aged 60 or over with stage III squamous cell lung carcinoma.

This chain uses TRBV10-2 with TRBJ2-1; 7 bases line up with TRBD2. Germline V lookup: CDR1 WSHSY, CDR2 SAAADI. Germline trimming cut 8 bases from V and 4 bases from J; bases unmatched to any gene: 5. The CDR3 contains 13 residues. The CDR3 region has the DNA TGCGCCAGCCGGACTAGTTTATACAATGAGCAGTTCTTC. Its protein product is CASRTSLYNEQFF.

This chain connects TRBV18 to TRBJ2-1; no clear D gene. This CDR3 is built from 15 residues. V lost 5 bases and J 4 bases, leaving 15 bases between the germline ends. From germline, CDR1 is KGHSH and CDR2 LQKENI. CDR3 loop: CASSSYSLDYNEQFF. CDR3 nucleotides: TGTGCCAGCTCAAGTTACTCTCTGGATTACAATGAGCAGTTCTTC. The full variable domain, rest sourced from reference TRBV18 and TRBJ2-1, is NAGVMQNPRHLVRRRGQEARLRCSPMKGHSHVYWYRQLPEEGLKFMVYLQKENIIDESGMPKERFSAEFPKEGPSILRIQQVVRGDSAAYFCASSSYSLDYNEQFFGPGTRLTVL.

This clone was seen once. The chain couples TRBV7-9 to TRBJ1-5; D gene uncertain. The CDR3 length is 12 residues. Germline CDR1 and CDR2: SEHNR and FQNEAQ (reference sequence). V was trimmed by 3 bases and J by 9 bases, leaving 9 bases between them. The CDR3 sequence: CASSLDGWPQHF. The CDR3 DNA reads TGTGCCAGCAGCTTGGACGGGTGGCCCCAGCATTTT.

The chain combines TRBV27 with TRBJ1-5, with D tentatively TRBD1 (6 bases). Germline V gene data show CDR1 as MNHEY and CDR2 as SMNVEV (reference sequence). Between the trimmed V and J ends, which lost 2 bases and 0 bases, there was a span of 11 bases. The CDR3 consists of 16 residues. In DNA form, the CDR3 reads TGTGCCAGCAGTTTAGACGGGGGCATTAGCAATCAGCCCCAGCATTTT. Translated: CASSLDGGISNQPQHF.

This clone was seen more than once but under ten times. The chain combines TRBV6-1 with TRBJ1-1, with D uncertain. The CDR3 is made up of 13 amino acids. The V end lost 5 bases, the J end lost 8 bases, and 15 bases lay between the germline ends. CDR1 and CDR2 (germline): MNHNS, SASEGT. The DNA of the CDR3 is TGTGCCAGCAGTCTCCGGGTCGCGGGCGAAGCTTTCTTT. Translation: CASSLRVAGEAFF.

V usage is TRBV9 and J usage is TRBJ2-6; tentatively, D is TRBD1 (5 bases). This CDR3 comprises 16 residues. The germline V and J ends were trimmed by 5 bases and 0 bases, with 12 bases remaining between them. The germline V gene encodes CDR1 SGDLS and CDR2 YYNGEE. CDR3 sequence reads: CASRDPGFSGANVLTF. In DNA, the CDR3 is TGTGCCAGCAGGGACCCAGGGTTCTCTGGGGCCAACGTCCTGACTTTC.

The chain couples TRBV6-6 to TRBJ2-5; TRBD1 is a possible D gene (6 bases). The germline V gene has CDR1 MNHNY and CDR2 SVGAGI (reference sequence). The ends were cut back, 4 bases at V and 2 bases at J, with 11 bases in the middle. The CDR3 runs 14 residues. The CDR3 DNA sequence: TGTGCCAGCAGTTCCTACAGGGTACAAGAGACCCAGTACTTC. Protein: CASSSYRVQETQYF.

This clone appeared once. The chain couples TRBV15 to TRBJ1-2; no reliable D call. Trimming left V 5 bases short and J 7 bases short, with 17 bases between. The CDR3 loop spans 14 amino acids. The germline CDR1 and CDR2 sequences are LNHNV and YYDKDF (reference sequence). The DNA for the CDR3 is TGTGCCACCAGCCATGGGATGGGAGTCTCTGGCTACACCTTC. It specifies CATSHGMGVSGYTF.

The CDR3 nucleotides read TGCGCCAGCAGCGCTTCCGGGACTAGCGGGGGTTGGACAGATACGCAGTATTTT. It encodes CASSASGTSGGWTDTQYF. This chain joins TRBV5-1 and TRBJ2-3, with 14 nucleotides matching TRBD2. V shed 4 bases and J 3 bases; nucleotides not matched to a gene: 10. The CDR3 has 18 amino acids. Germline V gene lookup returns CDR1 SGHRS and CDR2 YFSETQ. Filled out from reference TRBV5-1 and TRBJ2-3, the complete variable domain reads KAGVTQTPRYLIKTRGQQVTLSCSPISGHRSVSWYQQTPGQGLQFLFEYFSETQRNKGNFPGRFSGRQFSNSRSEMNVSTLELGDSALYLCASSASGTSGGWTDTQYFGPGTRLTVL.

The chain links TRBV30 to TRBJ2-1; maybe TRBD2 (5 bases). V gave up 2 bases and J gave up 6 bases, with 20 bases separating them. In germline, CDR1 is GTSNPN, CDR2 SVGIG (reference sequence). This CDR3 region has 16 residues. Here the CDR3 reads CAWSYGGTLGFNEQFF. The CDR3 DNA sequence: TGTGCCTGGAGTTATGGAGGTACTCTGGGGTTCAATGAGCAGTTCTTC.

This chain joins TRBV2 and TRBJ2-7; 7 bases map to TRBD1. Germline V gene data show CDR1 as SNHLY and CDR2 as FYNNEI. This CDR3 spans 13 amino acids. J gave up 3 bases and V 6 bases, and 5 bases lay outside the gene matches. The CDR3: CASRTGALYEQYF. The CDR3 DNA reads TGTGCCAGCAGAACAGGGGCCCTCTACGAGCAGTACTTC.

This chain connects TRBV6-5 to TRBJ2-1; 9 nucleotides line up with TRBD2. Looked up from germline, CDR1 is MNHEY and CDR2 is SVGAGI. The V segment lost 6 bases and the J segment 8 bases; nucleotides outside the gene matches: 8. The CDR3 length is 14 residues. CDR3 amino acids: CASSPGTSIHEQFF. CDR3 coding DNA: TGTGCCAGCAGCCCCGGGACTAGCATCCATGAGCAGTTCTTC.

The V call is TRBV7-2, the J call TRBJ1-6, with 10 positions matching TRBD1. The germline gives CDR1 SGHTA, CDR2 FQGNSA. This CDR3 contains 14 residues. Trimming removed 5 bases from V and 11 bases from J; junction bases left unmatched: 6. The CDR3 DNA follows: TGTGCCAGCAGCCCAAGGGACAGGGGTACACCCCTCCACTTT. Its translation: CASSPRDRGTPLHF. Filled out from reference TRBV7-2 and TRBJ1-6, the complete variable domain reads GAGVSQSPSNKVTEKGKDVELRCDPISGHTALYWYRQSLGQGLEFLIYFQGNSAPDKSGLPSDRFSAERTGGSVSTLTIQRTQQEDSAVYLCASSPRDRGTPLHFGNGTRLTVT.

Note on this clone: Other DNA sequences in this sample translate to the same CDR3. The genes are TRBV18 and TRBJ1-5; D may be TRBD1 (5 bases). The V gene lost 6 bases and the J gene lost 1 base, with 7 bases spanning the gap. CDR3 size: 13 residues. Germline lookup yields CDR1 KGHSH and CDR2 LQKENI. CDR3 DNA sequence: TGTGCCAGCTCCCGGGACAGCAATCAGCCCCAGCATTTT. This codes for CASSRDSNQPQHF.

The chain uses TRBV6-4 and TRBJ2-1; weak D call: TRBD1 (9 bases). V was pared by 6 bases and J by 1 base, with 22 bases between. The CDR3 has 18 amino acids. CDR1 and CDR2 from the germline V gene are MRHNA and SNTAGT. CDR3 in amino acids: CASSGTGSVAGSYNEQFF. DNA for the CDR3: TGTGCCAGCAGCGGGACAGGGTCGGTAGCGGGGTCCTACAATGAGCAGTTCTTC.

The chain combines TRBV6-5 with TRBJ2-5; TRBD2 agrees at 7 bases. J gave up 1 base and V 8 bases, and 7 bases lay outside the gene matches. The CDR3 has 14 amino acids. Germline V gene lookup returns CDR1 MNHEY and CDR2 SVGAGI. This chain's CDR3 is CASSGGLPQETQYF. The CDR3 DNA sequence: TGTGCCAGCTCGGGGGGTCTACCCCAAGAGACCCAGTACTTC.

This rearrangement joins TRBV28 to TRBJ1-4; 7 nucleotides match TRBD1. Germline values: CDR1 MDHEN, CDR2 SYDVKM. Trimming cost V 5 bases and J 1 base; bases outside gene matches: 4. The CDR3 is 15 amino acids. The CDR3, as DNA: TGTGCCAGCAGTCGCCGGGACAGAACTAATGAAAAACTGTTTTTT. Translating it yields CASSRRDRTNEKLFF.

The V call is TRBV2, the J call TRBJ1-1; perhaps TRBD1 as D (6 bases). This CDR3 region has 15 residues. The germline CDR1 and CDR2 sequences are SNHLY and FYNNEI. V gave up 5 bases and J gave up 0 bases, with 13 bases separating them. The CDR3 sequence is CASSQRTALNTEAFF. For the CDR3, the DNA is TGTGCCAGCAGTCAACGGACAGCTCTGAACACTGAAGCTTTCTTT.

V is TRBV27 and J is TRBJ1-2; D gene unclear. Germline V CDR1 and CDR2: MNHEY, SMNVEV (reference sequence). Trimming stripped 0 bases from V and 8 bases from J, with 4 bases between. This CDR3 has 11 amino acids. CDR3 nucleotide sequence: TGTGCCAGCAGTTTATCGGGCGGCTACACCTTC. Translation gives CASSLSGGYTF.

The chain recombines TRBV19 with TRBJ2-2, with 9 nucleotides matching TRBD1. The CDR3 totals 14 residues. J was trimmed by 5 bases and V by 9 bases; bases with no gene match: 7. CDR1 LNHDA and CDR2 SQIVND come from the germline V gene (reference sequence). CDR3 coding DNA: TGTGCCAGCTCCACAGGGGGCCGAACCGGGGAGCTGTTTTTT. Translation: CASSTGGRTGELFF.

The chain uses TRBV25-1 and TRBJ2-1; D possibly uses TRBD1 or TRBD2 (5 bases each). V was pared by 6 bases and J by 3 bases, with 12 bases between. The germline CDR1 and CDR2 sequences are MGHDK and SYGVNS. The CDR3 totals 14 residues. CDR3 amino acids: CASRSRDHYNEQFF. In nucleotides, the CDR3 is TGTGCCAGCAGGTCCCGGGACCACTACAATGAGCAGTTCTTC.

This rearrangement joins TRBV19 to TRBJ2-5; 12 nucleotides agree with TRBD2. V shed 5 bases, J shed 5 bases, and the junction held 9 bases outside the gene matches. Germline V gene data show CDR1 as LNHDA and CDR2 as SQIVND (reference sequence). This CDR3 is built from 16 residues. CDR3 loop: CASSPGASGRAETQYF. For the CDR3, the DNA is TGTGCCAGTAGTCCAGGGGCTAGCGGGAGGGCGGAGACCCAGTACTTC. Full variable domain (outside the CDR3, taken from reference TRBV19 and TRBJ2-5): DGGITQSPKYLFRKEGQNVTLSCEQNLNHDAMYWYRQDPGQGLRLIYYSQIVNDFQKGDIAEGYSVSREKKESFPLTVTSAQKNPTAFYLCASSPGASGRAETQYFGPGTRLLVL.

J is TRBJ2-1 and V is TRBV7-8, with a tentative D call TRBD2 (6 bases). The length of the CDR3 is 15 residues. CDR1 and CDR2 (germline): SGHVS, FQNEAQ. Trimming removed 0 bases from V and 5 bases from J, with 11 bases in between. This CDR3 is CASSLAGGPDNEQFF. Written as DNA, the CDR3 is TGTGCCAGCAGCTTAGCGGGGGGACCTGACAATGAGCAGTTCTTC.

This clone was counted between two and nine times. V usage is TRBV29-1 and J usage is TRBJ2-4; D is unresolved. V gave up 0 bases and J gave up 0 bases, with 12 bases separating them. The germline gives CDR1 SQVTM, CDR2 ANQGSEA. CDR3 length: 16 amino acids. This chain's CDR3 is CSVEDLSSLAKNIQYF. DNA for the CDR3: TGCAGCGTTGAAGATCTGAGTTCACTAGCCAAAAACATTCAGTACTTC.

CDR3 in DNA: TGTGCCAGCAGCCAAGACCTAACAGGGATGCAGGTGGACACTGAAGCTTTCTTT. This gives the protein CASSQDLTGMQVDTEAFF. This chain joins TRBV14 and TRBJ1-1; perhaps TRBD1 as D (6 bases). V was cut by 0 bases and J by 3 bases, with 20 bases left in between. This CDR3 contains 18 residues. CDR1 and CDR2 from the germline V gene are SGHDN and FVKESK.

The chain carries TRBV9 and TRBJ2-2; 10 bases agree with TRBD1. This CDR3 is built from 15 residues. Germline CDR1 reads SGDLS; CDR2 reads YYNGEE. V lost 4 bases, J lost 6 bases, and 6 bases stayed unmatched. The CDR3 region has the DNA TGTGCCAGCAGCTTTGGGACAGGGGAGGCCGGGGAGCTGTTTTTT. This encodes CASSFGTGEAGELFF. Drawing the rest from reference TRBV9 and TRBJ2-2, the complete variable domain is DSGVTQTPKHLITATGQRVTLRCSPRSGDLSVYWYQQSLDQGLQFLIQYYNGEERAKGNILERFSAQQFPDLHSELNLSSLELGDSALYFCASSFGTGEAGELFFGEGSRLTVL.

V and J are TRBV2 and TRBJ2-5, with D unresolved. Trimming took off 6 bases at V and 1 base at J, with 21 bases between the two ends. The length of the CDR3 is 17 residues. Germline V gene data show CDR1 as SNHLY and CDR2 as FYNNEI. CDR3 in amino acids: CASRTGRFLDIQETQYF. In nucleotides, the CDR3 is TGTGCCAGCAGAACCGGCCGCTTTCTGGATATCCAAGAGACCCAGTACTTC.